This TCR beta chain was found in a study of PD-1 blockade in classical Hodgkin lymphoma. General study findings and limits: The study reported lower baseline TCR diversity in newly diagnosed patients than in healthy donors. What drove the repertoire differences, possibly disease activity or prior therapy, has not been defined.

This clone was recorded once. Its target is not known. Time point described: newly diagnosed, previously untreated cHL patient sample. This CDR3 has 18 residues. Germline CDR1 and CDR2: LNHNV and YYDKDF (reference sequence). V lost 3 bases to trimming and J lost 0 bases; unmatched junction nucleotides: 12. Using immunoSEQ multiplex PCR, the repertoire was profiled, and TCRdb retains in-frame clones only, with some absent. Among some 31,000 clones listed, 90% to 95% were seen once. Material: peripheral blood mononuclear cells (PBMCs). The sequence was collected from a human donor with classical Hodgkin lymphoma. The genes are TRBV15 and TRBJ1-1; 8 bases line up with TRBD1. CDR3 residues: CATSRATGGGLMNTEAFF. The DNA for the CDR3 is TGTGCCACCAGCAGGGCCACAGGGGGAGGTTTGATGAACACTGAAGCTTTCTTT.